The rows below give T cell receptor beta chains drawn from one sample of a study of cytomegalovirus exposure and HLA in healthy donors. The assay was immunoSEQ multiplex PCR, and TCRdb's table has in-frame clones only and misses some. The sample shows roughly 200,000 clones, and about 1% sits with its ten largest clones. Sequenced material: PBMCs. These receptors came from a girl aged 2 to 9 in good health and CMV-seropositive. The CDR3 runs from the conserved cysteine through the conserved F or W. The D gene is left open where the match is weak.

j_call	d_call	v_call	cdr3_aa	cdr3_nt
TRBJ2-7	TRBD1	TRBV29-1	CSVVGQESSYEQYF	TGCAGCGTTGTAGGACAGGAAAGCTCCTACGAGCAGTACTTC
TRBJ1-5	TRBD1	TRBV30	CAWSAGQGNQPQHF	TGTGCCTGGAGTGCTGGACAGGGCAATCAGCCCCAGCATTTT
TRBJ2-1	TRBD2	TRBV11-2	CASSFQGLASLEQFF	TGTGCCAGCAGCTTCCAGGGACTAGCATCGCTTGAGCAGTTCTTC
TRBJ1-2	TRBD1	TRBV10-2	CASGDRPLANYGYTF	TGCGCCAGCGGGGACAGACCGTTAGCTAACTATGGCTACACCTTC
TRBJ1-3	-	TRBV10-3	CAISETVPNSGNTIYF	TGTGCCATCAGTGAGACTGTACCGAACTCTGGAAACACCATATATTTT
TRBJ2-1	TRBD1	TRBV14	CASSQDSPTGGYYNEQFF	TGTGCCAGCAGCCAAGATAGTCCTACAGGGGGCTACTACAATGAGCAGTTCTTC
TRBJ1-1	-	TRBV7-2	CASSFTGTEAFF	TGTGCCAGCAGCTTCACCGGCACTGAAGCTTTCTTT
TRBJ2-7	TRBD2	TRBV27	CASSLFALAGGNNEQYF	TGTGCCAGCAGTTTATTCGCGCTAGCGGGAGGAAACAACGAGCAGTACTTC
TRBJ1-2	TRBD1	TRBV2	CASRPDLQGAHGYTF	TGTGCCAGCAGACCAGACCTACAGGGGGCACATGGCTACACCTTC
TRBJ1-1	TRBD1	TRBV30	CAWSARWQGAVRGDQAFF	TGTGCCTGGAGTGCCCGATGGCAGGGGGCTGTGAGAGGCGACCAAGCTTTCTTT
TRBJ1-1	-	TRBV5-5	CASSLDPGVATEAFF	TGTGCCAGCAGCTTGGACCCGGGGGTGGCCACTGAAGCTTTCTTT
TRBJ2-2	TRBD2	TRBV7-2	CASSSTQAGTGELFF	TGTGCCAGCAGCTCGACTCAAGCGGGGACCGGGGAGCTGTTTTTT
TRBJ2-3	-	TRBV9	CASSVFSQVSTDTQYF	TGTGCCAGCAGCGTATTCTCCCAGGTCAGCACAGATACGCAGTATTTT
TRBJ2-5	TRBD1	TRBV15	CATGSGQGWETQYF	TGTGCCACCGGTAGCGGACAGGGTTGGGAGACCCAGTACTTC
TRBJ1-1	TRBD1	TRBV28	CASINSGTGSPEAFF	TGTGCCAGTATAAACTCCGGGACAGGGTCTCCTGAAGCTTTCTTT
TRBJ2-7	-	TRBV6-1	CASRRFQGLYEQYF	TGTGCCAGCAGAAGATTCCAGGGGCTTTACGAGCAGTACTTC
TRBJ1-4	-	TRBV19	CASRNLQGDEKLFF	TGTGCCAGTAGAAATTTACAGGGAGATGAAAAACTGTTTTTT
TRBJ2-1	-	TRBV27	CASSFSTREQFF	TGTGCCAGCAGTTTCTCCACTAGGGAGCAGTTCTTC
TRBJ2-7	-	TRBV11-3	CASSLSSRFYEQYF	TGTGCCAGCAGCTTATCGAGTCGGTTTTACGAGCAGTACTTC
TRBJ2-1	-	TRBV19	CASSMDYPNEQFF	TGTGCCAGTAGTATGGACTACCCCAATGAGCAGTTCTTC
TRBJ2-7	TRBD1	TRBV4-2	CASSPGQGTVNEQYF	TGTGCCAGCAGCCCGGGACAGGGAACCGTGAACGAGCAGTACTTC
TRBJ2-7	-	TRBV5-4	CASSLQGSSDEQYF	TGTGCCAGCAGCTTGCAGGGGTCCTCGGACGAGCAGTACTTC
TRBJ1-2	-	TRBV28	CASRPPTSNYGYTF	TGTGCCAGCAGACCGCCAACTTCTAACTATGGCTACACCTTC
TRBJ2-7	-	TRBV11-2	CASSLGPEYEQYF	TGTGCCAGCAGCTTAGGGCCGGAGTACGAGCAGTACTTC
TRBJ1-1	-	TRBV5-1	CASYRGVLNTEAFF	TGCGCCAGCTACCGCGGGGTACTGAACACTGAAGCTTTCTTT
TRBJ1-2	-	TRBV6-1	CASISTQGYYVYTF	TGTGCCAGCATATCAACTCAAGGATACTATGTCTACACCTTC
TRBJ2-3	-	TRBV25-1	CASSEYSGTADTQYF	TGTGCCAGCAGTGAATATTCAGGGACTGCAGATACGCAGTATTTT
TRBJ1-1	-	TRBV30	CAWGRAGAFF	TGTGCCTGGGGGCGGGCTGGAGCTTTCTTT
TRBJ1-1	-	TRBV29-1	CSVEGAGTEAFF	TGCAGCGTTGAAGGGGCGGGGACCGAAGCTTTCTTT
TRBJ2-5	TRBD2	TRBV9	CASSVSVAGGVTETQYF	TGTGCCAGCAGCGTTTCGGTAGCGGGAGGCGTAACGGAGACCCAGTACTTC
TRBJ2-2	-	TRBV7-2	CASSYGHSTGELFF	TGTGCCAGCAGTTACGGACATTCCACCGGGGAGCTGTTTTTT
TRBJ2-4	TRBD2	TRBV27	CAEPAGTSGTIYSGGAKNIQYF	TGTGCCGAGCCCGCCGGGACTAGTGGTACGATATACTCCGGGGGAGCCAAAAACATTCAGTACTTC
TRBJ2-1	TRBD2	TRBV6-1	CASTPTGASGQFF	TGTGCCAGCACCCCAACCGGGGCTAGCGGGCAGTTCTTC
TRBJ2-3	-	TRBV9	CASSGQRADTQYF	TGTGCCAGCAGCGGACAGCGGGCAGATACACAGTATTTT
TRBJ2-1	TRBD2	TRBV29-1	CSAGTSGYNEQFF	TGCAGCGCCGGGACTAGCGGGTACAATGAGCAGTTCTTC
TRBJ2-1	TRBD2	TRBV2	CASSEALAGVIYNEQFF	TGTGCCAGCAGTGAAGCACTAGCGGGAGTTATCTACAATGAGCAGTTCTTC
TRBJ1-3	-	TRBV15	CATSRAGTGNTIYF	TGTGCCACCAGCAGAGCAGGTACTGGAAACACCATATATTTT
TRBJ1-1	-	TRBV20-1	CSALGGTEAFF	TGCAGTGCTCTGGGGGGCACTGAAGCTTTCTTT
TRBJ1-1	-	TRBV28	CASNPAGQMNTEAFF	TGTGCCAGCAACCCCGCGGGGCAGATGAACACTGAAGCTTTCTTT
TRBJ2-1	TRBD2	TRBV29-1	CSALREGNNEQFF	TGCAGCGCGTTGCGGGAGGGGAACAATGAGCAGTTCTTC
TRBJ1-4	TRBD1	TRBV28	CASSPGQYEKLFF	TGTGCCAGCAGCCCGGGACAGTATGAAAAACTGTTTTTT
TRBJ2-1	-	TRBV11-2	CASSPGQGRTNNEQFF	TGTGCCAGCAGCCCGGGGCAGGGCCGGACTAACAATGAGCAGTTCTTC
TRBJ2-1	-	TRBV9	CASSVAWQGGEQFF	TGTGCCAGCAGCGTAGCGTGGCAGGGCGGTGAGCAGTTCTTC